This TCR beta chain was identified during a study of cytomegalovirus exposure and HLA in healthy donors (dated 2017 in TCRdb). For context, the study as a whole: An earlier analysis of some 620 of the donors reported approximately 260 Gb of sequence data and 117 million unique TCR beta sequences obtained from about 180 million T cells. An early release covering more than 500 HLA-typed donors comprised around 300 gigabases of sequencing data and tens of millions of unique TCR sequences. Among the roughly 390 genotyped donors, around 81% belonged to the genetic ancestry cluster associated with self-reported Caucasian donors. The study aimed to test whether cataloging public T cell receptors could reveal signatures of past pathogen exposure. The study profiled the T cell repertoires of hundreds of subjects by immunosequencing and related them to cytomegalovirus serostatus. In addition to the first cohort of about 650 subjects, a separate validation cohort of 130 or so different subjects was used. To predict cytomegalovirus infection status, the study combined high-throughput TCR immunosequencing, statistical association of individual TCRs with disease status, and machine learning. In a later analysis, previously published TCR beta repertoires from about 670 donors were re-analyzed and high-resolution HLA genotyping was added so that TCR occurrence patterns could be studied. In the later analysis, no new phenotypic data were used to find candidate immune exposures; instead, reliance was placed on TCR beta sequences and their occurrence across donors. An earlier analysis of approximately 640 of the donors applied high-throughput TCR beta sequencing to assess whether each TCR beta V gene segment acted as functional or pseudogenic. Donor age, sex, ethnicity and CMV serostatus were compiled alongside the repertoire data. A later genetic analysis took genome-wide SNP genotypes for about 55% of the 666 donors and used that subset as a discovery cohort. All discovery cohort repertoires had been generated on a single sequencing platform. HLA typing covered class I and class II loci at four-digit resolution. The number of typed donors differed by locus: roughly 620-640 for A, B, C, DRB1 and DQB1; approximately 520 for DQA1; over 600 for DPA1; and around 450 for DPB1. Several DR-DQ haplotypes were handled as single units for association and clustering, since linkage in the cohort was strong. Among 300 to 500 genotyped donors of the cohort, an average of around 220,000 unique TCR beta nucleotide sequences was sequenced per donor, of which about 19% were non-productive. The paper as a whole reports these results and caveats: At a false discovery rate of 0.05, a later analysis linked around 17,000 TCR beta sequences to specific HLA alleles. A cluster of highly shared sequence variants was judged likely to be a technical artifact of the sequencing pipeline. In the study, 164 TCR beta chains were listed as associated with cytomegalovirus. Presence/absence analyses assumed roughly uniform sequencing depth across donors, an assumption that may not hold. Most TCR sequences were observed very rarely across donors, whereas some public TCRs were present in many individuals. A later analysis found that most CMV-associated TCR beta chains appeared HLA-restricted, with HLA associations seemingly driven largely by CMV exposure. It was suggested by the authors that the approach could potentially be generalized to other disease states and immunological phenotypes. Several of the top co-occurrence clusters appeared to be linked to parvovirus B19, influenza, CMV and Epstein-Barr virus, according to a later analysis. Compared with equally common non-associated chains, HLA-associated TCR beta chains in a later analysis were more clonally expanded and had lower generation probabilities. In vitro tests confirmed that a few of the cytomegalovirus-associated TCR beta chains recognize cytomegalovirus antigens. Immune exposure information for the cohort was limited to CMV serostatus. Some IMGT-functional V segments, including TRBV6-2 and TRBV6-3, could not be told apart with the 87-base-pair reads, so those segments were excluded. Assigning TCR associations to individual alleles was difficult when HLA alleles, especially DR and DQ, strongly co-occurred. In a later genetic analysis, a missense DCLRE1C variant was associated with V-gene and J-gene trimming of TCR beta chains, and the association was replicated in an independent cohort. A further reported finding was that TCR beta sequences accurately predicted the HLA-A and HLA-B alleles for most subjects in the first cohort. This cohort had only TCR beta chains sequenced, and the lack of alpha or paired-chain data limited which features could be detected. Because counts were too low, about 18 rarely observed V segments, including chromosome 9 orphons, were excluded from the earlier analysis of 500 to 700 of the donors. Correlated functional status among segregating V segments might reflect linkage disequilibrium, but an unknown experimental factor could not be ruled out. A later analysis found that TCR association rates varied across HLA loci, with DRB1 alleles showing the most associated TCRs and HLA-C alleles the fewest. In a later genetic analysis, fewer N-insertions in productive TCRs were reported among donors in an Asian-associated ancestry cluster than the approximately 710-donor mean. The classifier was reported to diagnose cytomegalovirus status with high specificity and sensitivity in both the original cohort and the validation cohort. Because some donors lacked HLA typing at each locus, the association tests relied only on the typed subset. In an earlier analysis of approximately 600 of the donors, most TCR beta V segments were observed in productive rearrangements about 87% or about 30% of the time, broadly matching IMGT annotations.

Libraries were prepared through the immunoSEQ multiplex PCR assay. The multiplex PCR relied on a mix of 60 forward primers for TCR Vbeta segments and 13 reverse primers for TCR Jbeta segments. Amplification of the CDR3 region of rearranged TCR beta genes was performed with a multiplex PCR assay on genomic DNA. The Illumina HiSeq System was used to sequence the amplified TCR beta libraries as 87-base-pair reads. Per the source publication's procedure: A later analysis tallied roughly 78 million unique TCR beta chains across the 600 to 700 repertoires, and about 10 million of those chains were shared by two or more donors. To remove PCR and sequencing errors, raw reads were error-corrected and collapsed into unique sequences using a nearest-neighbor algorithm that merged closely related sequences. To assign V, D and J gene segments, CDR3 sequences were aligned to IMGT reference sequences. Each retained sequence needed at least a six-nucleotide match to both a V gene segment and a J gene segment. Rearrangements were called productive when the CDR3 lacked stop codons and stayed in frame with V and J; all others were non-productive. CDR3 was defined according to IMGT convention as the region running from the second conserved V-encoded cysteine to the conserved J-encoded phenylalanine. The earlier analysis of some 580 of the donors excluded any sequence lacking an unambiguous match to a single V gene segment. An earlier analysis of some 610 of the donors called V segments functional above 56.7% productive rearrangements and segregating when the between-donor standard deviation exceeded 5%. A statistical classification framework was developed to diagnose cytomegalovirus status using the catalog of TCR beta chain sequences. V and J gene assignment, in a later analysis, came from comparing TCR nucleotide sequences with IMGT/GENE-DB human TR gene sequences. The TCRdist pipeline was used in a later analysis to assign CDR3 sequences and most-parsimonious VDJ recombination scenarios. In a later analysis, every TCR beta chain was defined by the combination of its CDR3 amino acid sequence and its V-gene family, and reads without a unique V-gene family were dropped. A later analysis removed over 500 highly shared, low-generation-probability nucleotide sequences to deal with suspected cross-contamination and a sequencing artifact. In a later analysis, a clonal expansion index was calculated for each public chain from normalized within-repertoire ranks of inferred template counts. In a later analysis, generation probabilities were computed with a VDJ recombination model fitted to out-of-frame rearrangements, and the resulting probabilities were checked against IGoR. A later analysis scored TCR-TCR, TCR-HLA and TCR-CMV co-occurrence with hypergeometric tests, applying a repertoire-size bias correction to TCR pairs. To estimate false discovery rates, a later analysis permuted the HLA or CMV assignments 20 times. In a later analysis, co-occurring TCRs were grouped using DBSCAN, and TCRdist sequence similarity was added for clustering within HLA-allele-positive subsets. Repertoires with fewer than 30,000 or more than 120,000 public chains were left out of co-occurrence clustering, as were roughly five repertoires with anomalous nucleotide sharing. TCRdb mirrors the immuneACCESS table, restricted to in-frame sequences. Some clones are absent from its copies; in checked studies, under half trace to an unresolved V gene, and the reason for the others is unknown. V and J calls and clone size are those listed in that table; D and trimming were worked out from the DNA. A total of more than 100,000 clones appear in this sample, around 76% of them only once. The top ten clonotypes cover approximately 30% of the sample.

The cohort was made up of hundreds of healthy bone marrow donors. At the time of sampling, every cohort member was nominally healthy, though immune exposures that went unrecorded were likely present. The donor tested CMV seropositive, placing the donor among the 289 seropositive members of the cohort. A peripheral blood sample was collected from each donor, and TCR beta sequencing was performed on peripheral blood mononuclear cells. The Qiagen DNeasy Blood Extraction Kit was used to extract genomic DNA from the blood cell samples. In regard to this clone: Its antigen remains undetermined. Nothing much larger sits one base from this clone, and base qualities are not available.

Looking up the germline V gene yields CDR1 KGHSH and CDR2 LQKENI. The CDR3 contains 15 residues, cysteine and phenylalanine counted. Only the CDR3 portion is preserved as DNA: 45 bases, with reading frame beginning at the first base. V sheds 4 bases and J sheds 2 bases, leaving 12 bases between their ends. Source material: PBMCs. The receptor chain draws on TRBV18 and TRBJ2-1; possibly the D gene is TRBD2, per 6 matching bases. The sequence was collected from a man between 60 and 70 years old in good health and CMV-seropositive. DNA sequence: TGTGCCAGCTCACTGGGGGGATTCCCCTACAATGAGCAGTTCTTC. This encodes CASSLGGFPYNEQFF.